A single sample is the source of the 16 T cell receptor beta chains below, sequenced in a study of T cell responses to AZD1222 COVID-19 vaccine. Sequencing used immunoSEQ multiplex PCR; TCRdb keeps in-frame clones, though not all of them. The sample records approximately 150,000 clones, roughly 86% being singletons. Specimen: peripheral blood, collected 28 days after the second AZD1222 dose. The receptors shown here come from an adult who received the AZD1222 COVID-19 vaccine.

The chain has TRBV21-1 and TRBJ1-1. TRBV21-1 is a pseudogene locus. This CDR3 comprises 13 residues. The CDR3 reads CASSKAEDISAFF. The CDR3 bases are TGTGCCAGCAGCAAAGCGGAGGACATCTCGGCTTTCTTT.

This chain uses TRBV27 with TRBJ2-6, with 9 bases fitting TRBD1. This CDR3 comprises 16 residues. Germline-derived CDR1 and CDR2 are MNHEY and SMNVEV (reference sequence). The trim removed 7 bases at V and 1 base at J, leaving 5 bases unmatched. The DNA of the CDR3 is TGTGCCAGCACCTACAGGGGGCGTTCTGGGGCCAACGTCCTGACTTTC. Amino acid sequence: CASTYRGRSGANVLTF.

CDR3 sequence reads: CASSFTKTYEQYF. The DNA of the CDR3 is TGTGCCAGCAGTTTTACGAAAACCTACGAGCAGTACTTC. The V gene is TRBV12-3 or TRBV12-4, the J gene TRBJ2-7; D remains unclear. The CDR3 has 13 residues. The V gene lost 3 bases and the J gene lost 2 bases, with 8 bases spanning the gap.

This sequence joins TRBV6-5 and TRBJ1-1; no reliable D call. CDR3 length equals 13 residues. CDR1 is MNHEY, CDR2 SVGAGI, per germline. V gave up 2 bases and J gave up 1 base, with 5 bases separating them. The CDR3 DNA sequence: TGTGCCAGCAGTTACGACGAGAACACTGAAGCTTTCTTT. Amino acid sequence: CASSYDENTEAFF.

The chain joins TRBV19 to TRBJ1-4, with D maybe TRBD1 (6 bases). Per the germline V gene, CDR1 is LNHDA and CDR2 is SQIVND (reference sequence). V dropped 2 bases and J dropped 3 bases, with 13 bases sitting between them. The CDR3 totals 16 residues. CDR3: CASSIYADSSNEKLFF. DNA for the CDR3: TGTGCCAGTAGTATATACGCGGACAGCTCTAATGAAAAACTGTTTTTT.

The CDR3 loop reads CAWSALLAGGTDTQYF. The CDR3 DNA sequence: TGTGCCTGGAGCGCCTTGCTAGCGGGGGGCACAGATACGCAGTATTTT. The rearrangement joins TRBV30 to TRBJ2-3; 10 bases align to TRBD2. Germline-derived CDR1 and CDR2 are GTSNPN and SVGIG (reference sequence). This CDR3 comprises 16 residues. V trimming: 3 bases; J trimming: 1 base; junction bases outside the gene matches: 7.

This chain connects TRBV5-4 to TRBJ1-2; TRBD1 matches at 11 bases. V trimming: 5 bases; J trimming: 3 bases; junction bases outside the gene matches: 9. Looked up from germline, CDR1 is SGHNT and CDR2 is YYREEE (reference sequence). CDR3 length: 16 residues. As DNA, the CDR3 is TGTGCCAGCAGAGGACAGGGGGCGTTAAGAGACTATGGCTACACCTTC. This codes for CASRGQGALRDYGYTF.

This chain joins TRBV7-2 and TRBJ2-5; D not certain. Germline lookup yields CDR1 SGHTA and CDR2 FQGNSA. CDR3 length: 12 amino acids. The V and J ends lost 4 bases and 4 bases respectively, with 7 bases between them. The CDR3 DNA sequence: TGTGCCAGCAGCTACTCGAGAGAGACCCAGTACTTC. Translation gives CASSYSRETQYF.

The rearrangement links TRBV19 to TRBJ1-2; D not resolved. Trimming stripped 4 bases from V and 6 bases from J, with 15 bases between. CDR3 length: 14 amino acids. CDR1 and CDR2 (germline): LNHDA, SQIVND (reference sequence). This CDR3 is CASSTREDLNGYTF. The CDR3 nucleotides read TGTGCCAGTAGTACAAGGGAGGACTTGAATGGCTACACCTTC.

The chain has TRBV7-9 and TRBJ1-1, with 8 bases aligning to TRBD1. The CDR3 runs 14 residues. Trimming took 5 bases from V and 4 from J; bases not matched to a gene: 6. In germline, CDR1 is SEHNR, CDR2 FQNEAQ (reference sequence). The CDR3, as DNA: TGTGCCAGCAGCACGCCAGGGGGCGGCACTGAAGCTTTCTTT. Encoded protein: CASSTPGGGTEAFF.

The chain uses TRBV12-2 and TRBJ1-5; whether TRBD1, the table's D call, matches the DNA was not checked. TRBV12-2 is classified as a pseudogene. The CDR3 sequence is 17 residues long. In DNA form, the CDR3 reads TGTGCAAGTCGCCACTCCACGGGGGACAGTAGCAATCAGCCCCAGCATTTT. This encodes CASRHSTGDSSNQPQHF.

The CDR3 bases are TGTGCCAGCAGTCCCCAAGCCTGGAACACTGAAGCTTTCTTT. Translation: CASSPQAWNTEAFF. V and J are TRBV6-6 and TRBJ1-1; D gene uncertain. Germline V CDR1 and CDR2: MNHNY, SVGAGI (reference sequence). The CDR3 contains 14 residues. The V gene lost 5 bases and the J gene lost 1 base, with 11 bases spanning the gap.

This rearrangement joins TRBV15 to TRBJ1-6; possible D gene TRBD1, 5 bases. Germline V CDR1 and CDR2: LNHNV, YYDKDF (reference sequence). This CDR3 region has 13 residues. Trimming took 2 bases from V and 12 from J, leaving 11 bases between them. CDR3 DNA: TGTGCCACCAGCAGATCGGGGGTGGAACCCCTCCACTTT. Translated, it gives CATSRSGVEPLHF.

This sequence joins TRBV4-2 and TRBJ2-7; TRBD2 matches 8 bases. The CDR3 is 14 residues long. Germline assignment: CDR1 LGHNA and CDR2 YNFKEQ. V was pared by 3 bases and J by 2 bases, with 3 bases of the junction left unmatched. The CDR3 DNA reads TGTGCCAGCAGCCAGGGACTAGGCCCCTACGAGCAGTACTTC. It yields the protein CASSQGLGPYEQYF.

This clone was observed a single time. In DNA, the CDR3 is TGTGCCATCAGTGATCCAAACCCCGGGAGATTCTTTCAGCCCCAGCATTTT. Protein sequence: CAISDPNPGRFFQPQHF. The chain has TRBV10-3 and TRBJ1-5; D not certain. The V and J ends lost 3 bases and 6 bases respectively, with 21 bases between them. Germline-derived CDR1 and CDR2 are ENHRY and SYGVKD. The CDR3 consists of 17 residues.

The V and J genes are TRBV2 and TRBJ2-2, with D maybe TRBD2 (6 bases). The ends were cut back, 1 base at V and 7 bases at J, with 16 bases in the middle. Per germline, CDR1 SNHLY and CDR2 FYNNEI. CDR3 length: 16 residues. The DNA for the CDR3 is TGTGCCAGCAGTGAAGGGAGGGAGGATGTGATCGGGGAGCTGTTTTTT. Translating it yields CASSEGREDVIGELFF.